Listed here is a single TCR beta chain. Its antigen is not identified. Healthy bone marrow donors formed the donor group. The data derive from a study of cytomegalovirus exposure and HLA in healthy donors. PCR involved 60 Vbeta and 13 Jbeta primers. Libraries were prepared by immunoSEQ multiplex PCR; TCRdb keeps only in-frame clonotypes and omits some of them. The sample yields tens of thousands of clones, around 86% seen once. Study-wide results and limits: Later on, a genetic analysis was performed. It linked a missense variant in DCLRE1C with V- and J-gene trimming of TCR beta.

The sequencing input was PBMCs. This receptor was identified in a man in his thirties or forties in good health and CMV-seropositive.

CDR3 nucleotides: TGCGCCAGCAGCTTTTCCCTTATGAACACTGAAGCTTTCTTT. Encoded protein: CASSFSLMNTEAFF. This chain uses TRBV5-1 with TRBJ1-1; no reliable D call. Germline V lookup: CDR1 SGHRS, CDR2 YFSETQ. Trimming left V 2 bases short and J 0 bases short, with 8 bases between. The CDR3 has 14 amino acids. The full variable domain, in which reference TRBV5-1 and TRBJ1-1 provide the parts outside the CDR3, is KAGVTQTPRYLIKTRGQQVTLSCSPISGHRSVSWYQQTPGQGLQFLFEYFSETQRNKGNFPGRFSGRQFSNSRSEMNVSTLELGDSALYLCASSFSLMNTEAFFGQGTRLTVV.